This T cell receptor beta chain was recorded in a study of cytomegalovirus exposure and HLA in healthy donors. Whole-study findings and limits: In a later analysis, parvovirus B19, influenza, CMV and Epstein-Barr virus appeared linked to several top co-occurrence clusters. It was likely that a cluster of highly shared sequence variants was a sequencing artifact.

A word on this clone: Its antigen is undetermined.

This CDR3 contains 15 residues. V lost 9 bases, J lost 3 bases, and 8 bases stayed unmatched. Germline CDR1 reads MDHEN; CDR2 reads SYDVKM. The PCR contained 60 Vbeta and 13 Jbeta primers. Using immunoSEQ multiplex PCR, the repertoire was profiled, and TCRdb retains in-frame clones only, with some absent. Of around 150,000 clones detected, approximately 82% appear once; the ten largest clones hold 8.5%. Sample: PBMCs. The chain has TRBV28 and TRBJ2-2, with 9 bases aligning to TRBD2. The sequence came from a male donor in good health and CMV-seropositive. CDR3 loop: CASRRGGVDTGELFF. CDR3 nucleotide sequence: TGTGCCAGTAGGCGGGGGGGGGTAGACACCGGGGAGCTGTTTTTT.